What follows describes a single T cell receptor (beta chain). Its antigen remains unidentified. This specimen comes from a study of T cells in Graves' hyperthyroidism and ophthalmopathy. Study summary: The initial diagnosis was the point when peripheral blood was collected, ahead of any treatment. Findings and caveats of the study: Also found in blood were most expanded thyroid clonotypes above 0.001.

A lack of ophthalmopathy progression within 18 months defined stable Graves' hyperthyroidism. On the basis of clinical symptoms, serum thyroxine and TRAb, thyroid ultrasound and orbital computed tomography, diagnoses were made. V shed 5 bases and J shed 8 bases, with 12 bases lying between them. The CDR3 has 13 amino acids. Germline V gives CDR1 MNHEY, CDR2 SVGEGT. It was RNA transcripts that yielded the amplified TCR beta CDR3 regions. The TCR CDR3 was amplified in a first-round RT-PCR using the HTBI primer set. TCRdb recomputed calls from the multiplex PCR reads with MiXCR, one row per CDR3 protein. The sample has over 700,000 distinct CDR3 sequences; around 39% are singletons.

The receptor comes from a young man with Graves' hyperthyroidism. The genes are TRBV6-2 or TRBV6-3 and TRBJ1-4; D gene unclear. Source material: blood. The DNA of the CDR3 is TGTGCCAGCAGTGACAACGTAGGGGAAAAACTGTTTTTT. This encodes CASSDNVGEKLFF.